This T cell receptor beta chain was recorded in a study of T cell repertoires in cytomegalovirus infection. The study, taken as a whole, reports: Ex vivo, HLA-C-restricted CMV-specific TCR beta clonotypes prevailed over the rest of the response. Public TCR beta family frequency separated CMV-and-HLA carriers, including in an independent cohort.

TCRdb used MiXCR to reprocess the reads, holding one entry per CDR3 protein. Of 450,000 to 600,000 distinct CDR3 sequences listed, roughly a third are singletons. On this clonotype itself: Its matching antigen is unknown.

This TCR was sampled from a human donor in good health (CMV status not recorded). Some clones in this sample may be carry-over from other donors' samples. The sample in question was cultured PBMCs, obtained from culture after CMV antigen stimulation.

The CDR3 region is CASSSRVAGYNEQFF. CDR3 sequence (DNA): TGTGCCAGCAGTTCCCGGGTAGCGGGATACAATGAGCAGTTCTTC. The genes are TRBV27 and TRBJ2-1; 8 positions agree with TRBD2. J was trimmed by 4 bases and V by 4 bases; bases with no gene match: 6. Germline V gene lookup returns CDR1 MNHEY and CDR2 SMNVEV (reference sequence). CDR3 size: 15 residues.